This T cell receptor beta chain was sequenced during a study of graft-versus-host responses after intestinal transplantation. About the study: Transplant recipients had multivisceral, liver-intestinal, or isolated intestinal grafts. Each recipient received anti-thymocyte globulin induction, then tacrolimus and steroids for approximately 3 years.

Study-wide results and caveats: Analysis identified GvH clones in recipient marrow, with some appearing first in ileum or blood.

There are a few counts of this clone. Profiled with immunoSEQ multiplex PCR; TCRdb holds only in-frame clones, not every one. The table shows around 8,000 clones, with roughly 31% occurring only once. This CDR3 has 13 amino acids. Trimming at V came to 10 bases and at J to 4 bases, leaving 6 bases not matched to a gene. Per germline, CDR1 MNHEY and CDR2 SMNVEV (reference sequence). About 200,000 CFSE-labeled responder cells were plated with about 200,000 irradiated, violet-dye-labeled stimulator cells. The rearrangement links TRBV27 to TRBJ2-7, with 11 bases fitting TRBD2. Sequencing was performed on alloreactive CD8+ T cells from a mixed lymphocyte reaction culture, taken before intestinal transplant. The subset: CFSE-low proliferating T cells sorted from roughly six-day pre-transplant mixed lymphocyte reaction (GvH or HvG direction). This clonotype was obtained from a human patient who received an intestinal transplant. CDR3 loop: CANSGLAEYEQYF. The CDR3 DNA reads TGTGCCAACTCGGGACTAGCGGAGTACGAGCAGTACTTC.